Listed below are T cell receptor beta chains from one sample, sequenced in a study of cytomegalovirus exposure and HLA in healthy donors. Profiling relied on immunoSEQ multiplex PCR, and the TCRdb table lists in-frame clones only, not all of them. The table includes 50,000 to 65,000 clones, around 70% detected once. The sequenced sample was PBMCs. The receptors here all came from a man between 18 and 35 years old in good health and CMV-seronegative. Both conserved end residues are part of each CDR3.

V gene,J gene,CDR3 protein
TRBV10-3,TRBJ1-1,CAISATGGRTEAFF
TRBV6-5,TRBJ1-2,CASRLTGSGYTF
TRBV4-2,TRBJ1-4,CASSQVLGSNEKLFF
TRBV16,TRBJ1-4,CASSQTSQGNDEKLFF
TRBV5-8,TRBJ1-2,CASSLVADYGYTF
TRBV25-1,TRBJ2-3,CASSKSGRALGDTQYF
TRBV4-2,TRBJ2-1,CASSPSTSGMSSYNEQFF
TRBV15,TRBJ2-1,CATSRRDRSYNEQFF
TRBV2,TRBJ2-7,CASSEYGLADDYEQYF
TRBV30,TRBJ1-6,CAWTRTGVGSPLHF
TRBV10-3,TRBJ2-3,CATSSVPSTDTQYF
TRBV6-5,TRBJ2-6,CASIDRGGNVLTF
TRBV4-3,TRBJ1-4,CASSQERAATNEKLFF
TRBV4-1,TRBJ2-1,CASSPMSTSGSGNEQFF
TRBV19,TRBJ2-1,CASRTGLSYNEQFF
TRBV25-1,TRBJ1-1,CASSPGSMIEAFF
TRBV29-1,TRBJ2-3,CSSTGFDSTDTQYF
TRBV5-4,TRBJ2-7,CASSSGLAGDSLGYEQYF
TRBV4-2,TRBJ2-3,CASSQEGTYGDTQYF
TRBV29-1,TRBJ1-2,CSFWTGLYGYTF
TRBV6-5,TRBJ2-7,CASSYGTALDEQYF
TRBV5-1,TRBJ2-5,CASSRGSSVQETQYF
TRBV21-1,TRBJ2-1,CASSKEARPQEAYNEQFF
TRBV5-6,TRBJ1-1,CASRRTDGTEAFF
TRBV2,TRBJ2-7,CASSPPGQGVREQYF